This TCR beta chain was found in a study of blood T cell dynamics during melanoma immunotherapy. As for time point: week 3, after first cycle of checkpoint inhibitor. Profiled with immunoSEQ multiplex PCR; TCRdb holds only in-frame clones, not every one. The profile shows 8,500 to 11,000 clones, around nine tenths of them singletons. Source: blood, taken from a patient treated with checkpoint blockade. This sequence was found in a human donor with melanoma.

In nucleotides, the CDR3 is TGTGCCAGCAGTAAAATAAGCAAGAAATTAGGGTCGGACGGCTACACCTTC. Its translation: CASSKISKKLGSDGYTF. The V gene is TRBV28, the J gene TRBJ1-2; D gene unclear. The CDR3 contains 17 residues. The germline V gene has CDR1 MDHEN and CDR2 SYDVKM. Deletions cut 5 bases from V and 8 bases from J, with 27 bases between.